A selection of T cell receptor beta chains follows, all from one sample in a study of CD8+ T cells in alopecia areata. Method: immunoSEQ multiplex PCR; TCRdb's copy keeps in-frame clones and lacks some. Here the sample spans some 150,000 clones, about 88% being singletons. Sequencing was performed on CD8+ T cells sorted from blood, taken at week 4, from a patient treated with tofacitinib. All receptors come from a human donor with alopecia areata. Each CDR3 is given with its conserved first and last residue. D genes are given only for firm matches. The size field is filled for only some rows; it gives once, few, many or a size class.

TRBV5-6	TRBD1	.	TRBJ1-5	TGTGCCAGCAGCCCGGGACAGTCTAGCAATCAGCCCCAGCATTTT	CASSPGQSSNQPQHF
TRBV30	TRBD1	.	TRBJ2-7	TGTGCCTGGAGCCGGGACAGGGGAAGGTACGAGCAGTACTTC	CAWSRDRGRYEQYF
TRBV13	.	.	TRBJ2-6	TGTGCCAGCAGCTCTGGGGCCAACGTCCTGACTTTC	CASSSGANVLTF
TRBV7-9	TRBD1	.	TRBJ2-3	TGTGCCAGCAGCGGTGGACAGGTCACAGATACGCAGTATTTT	CASSGGQVTDTQYF
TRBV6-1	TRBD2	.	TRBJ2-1	TGTGCCAGTAGCGGGATAGAGGGCAATGAGCAGTTCTTC	CASSGIEGNEQFF
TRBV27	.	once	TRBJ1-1	TGTGCCAGCAGTCTACTAGGGAGAAACACTGAAGCTTTCTTT	CASSLLGRNTEAFF
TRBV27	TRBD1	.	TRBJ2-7	TGTGCCAGCAGTCCTGGACAGGGGATTTTGGACTCCTACGAGCAGTACTTC	CASSPGQGILDSYEQYF
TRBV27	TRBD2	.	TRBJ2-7	TGTGCCAGCATGGGGCTAGCGGATTCCTACGAGCAGTACTTC	CASMGLADSYEQYF
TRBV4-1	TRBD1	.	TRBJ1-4	TGCGCCAGCAGCCACAGACTCGACGGGACAGGGGACAATGAAAAACTGTTTTTT	CASSHRLDGTGDNEKLFF
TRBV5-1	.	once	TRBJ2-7	TGCGCCAGCAGCTTGGAGGCAGCCTACGAGCAGTACTTC	CASSLEAAYEQYF
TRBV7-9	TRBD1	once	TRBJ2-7	TGTGCCAGCAGCTTAGGACAGGGGAACTACGAGCAGTACTTC	CASSLGQGNYEQYF
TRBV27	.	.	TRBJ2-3	TGTGCCAGCAGTCCCCTTTCATTCATAGATACGCAGTATTTT	CASSPLSFIDTQYF
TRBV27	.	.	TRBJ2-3	TGTGCCAGCAGTTTGGGACTCTTCACAGATACGCAGTATTTT	CASSLGLFTDTQYF
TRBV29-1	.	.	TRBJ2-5	TGCAGCGTTGCAGCCCGAGAGACCCAGTACTTC	CSVAARETQYF
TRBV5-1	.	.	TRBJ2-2	TGCGCCAGCAGCTCCGATAATTCAGGGATCGGGGAGCTGTTTTTT	CASSSDNSGIGELFF
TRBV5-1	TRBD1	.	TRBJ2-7	TGCGCCAGCAGCTTAGGACAGGGCGTTGCCTACGAGCAGTACTTC	CASSLGQGVAYEQYF
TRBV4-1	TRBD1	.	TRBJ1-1	TGCGCCAGCAGCCAAGCTGGGACAGGCGGAACTGAAGCTTTCTTT	CASSQAGTGGTEAFF
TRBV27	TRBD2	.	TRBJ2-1	TGTGCCAGCAGTTTGAATCTAGCGGGAGGCTTCGATGAGCAGTTCTTC	CASSLNLAGGFDEQFF
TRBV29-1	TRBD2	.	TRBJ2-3	TGCAGCGTTGAAGTTGGTAGCGGGGGATATTTAAAGGCAGATACGCAGTATTTT	CSVEVGSGGYLKADTQYF
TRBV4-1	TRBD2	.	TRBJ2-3	TGCGCCAGCAGCCAAGAGGGACTAGGATGGGGTACGCAGTATTTT	CASSQEGLGWGTQYF
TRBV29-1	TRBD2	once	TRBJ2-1	TGCAGCGTTGAGGCGGGACTAGCGGGCGCCACCTACAATGAGCAGTTCTTC	CSVEAGLAGATYNEQFF
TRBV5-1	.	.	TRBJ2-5	TGCGCCAGCAGCTTGGACCCTTCAGAGACCCAGTACTTC	CASSLDPSETQYF
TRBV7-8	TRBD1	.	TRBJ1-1	TGTGCCAGCAGCCCGGGGACAGGGGGTTTAGTGAACACTGAAGCTTTCTTT	CASSPGTGGLVNTEAFF
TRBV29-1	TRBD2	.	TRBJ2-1	TGCAGCGGCCTTAGCGGGAGGCACAATGAGCAGTTCTTC	CSGLSGRHNEQFF
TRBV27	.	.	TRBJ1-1	TGTGCCAGCAGTTTTTCAGGGTGGACTGAAGCTTTCTTT	CASSFSGWTEAFF
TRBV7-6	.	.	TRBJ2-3	TGTGCCAGCAGCTTAGACGGGGGCGCAGATACGCAGTATTTT	CASSLDGGADTQYF
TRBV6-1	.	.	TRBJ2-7	TGTGCCAGCAGTGAACCGGACTACGAGCAGTACTTC	CASSEPDYEQYF
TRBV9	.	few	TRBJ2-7	TGTGCCAGCAGCGACGATTCGTACGAGCAGTACTTC	CASSDDSYEQYF
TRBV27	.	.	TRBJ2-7	TGTGCCAGCAGTTTATCCCCTTCCTACGAGCAGTACTTC	CASSLSPSYEQYF
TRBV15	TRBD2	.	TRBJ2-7	TGTGCCACCGGGACTAGCGGGACCTTCTCCTACGAGCAGTACTTC	CATGTSGTFSYEQYF
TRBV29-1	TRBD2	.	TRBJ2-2	TGCAGCGTTGAAGTCGCGGGGGCCGGGGAGCTGTTTTTT	CSVEVAGAGELFF
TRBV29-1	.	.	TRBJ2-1	TGCAGCGTTGAGTGGAAGAGCACAGAGATCGGGCAGTTCTTC	CSVEWKSTEIGQFF
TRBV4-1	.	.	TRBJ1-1	TGCGCCAGCAGCCAAGTTAGTGGGAACACTGAAGCTTTCTTT	CASSQVSGNTEAFF
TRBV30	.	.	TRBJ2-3	TGTGCCTGGAGTCTCGCGTCAGATACGCAGTATTTT	CAWSLASDTQYF
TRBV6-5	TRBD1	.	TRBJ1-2	TGTGCCAGCAGTTTCCTTCATACAGGGGACTATGGCTACACCTTC	CASSFLHTGDYGYTF
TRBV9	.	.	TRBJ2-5	TGTGCCAGCAGCGTAGAGGCTTCAGGGGCCCAGTACTTC	CASSVEASGAQYF
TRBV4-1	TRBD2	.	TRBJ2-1	TGCGCCAGCAGCCAAGAGGTGCGGGAGGGCCGATCGGAGTTCTTC	CASSQEVREGRSEFF